Shown below are 17 T cell receptor beta chains from a single sample sequenced in a study of blood T cell repertoires in COVID-19. Clones were read by immunoSEQ multiplex PCR, and TCRdb kept only the in-frame ones, dropping some. The data show 150,000 to 200,000 clones, about 86% seen once. Sequenced input: peripheral blood. These receptors were collected from a man in his fifties with active or convalescent COVID-19.

V usage is TRBV3-1 (or the pseudogene TRBV3-2) and J usage is TRBJ2-1; possible D gene TRBD2, 6 bases. Germline CDR1 and CDR2: LGHDT and YNNKEL (reference sequence). The V gene lost 3 bases and the J gene lost 0 bases, with 33 bases spanning the gap. This CDR3 has 23 residues. The CDR3: CASSQGGLIPVRLRADSYNEQFF. CDR3 sequence (DNA): TGTGCCAGCAGCCAGGGGGGATTAATACCCGTTCGATTGCGCGCCGACTCCTACAATGAGCAGTTCTTC.

This rearrangement joins TRBV4-3 to TRBJ2-1; 12 nucleotides align to TRBD2. The CDR3 totals 20 residues. Germline V gene lookup returns CDR1 LGHNA and CDR2 YSLEER. Germline trimming cut 0 bases from V and 3 bases from J; bases unmatched to any gene: 12. This CDR3 reads CASSQELAGGYMGVYNEQFF. The CDR3 DNA reads TGCGCCAGCAGCCAAGAACTAGCGGGGGGCTACATGGGGGTCTACAATGAGCAGTTCTTC.

This clone was counted a single time. The gene calls are TRBV7-9 and TRBJ1-1; TRBD1 might be the D (5 bases). The CDR3 sequence is 13 residues long. Trimming removed 1 base from V and 7 bases from J, with 10 bases in between. Germline CDR1 reads SEHNR; CDR2 reads FQNEAQ (reference sequence). CDR3: CASSLGGGFEAFF. As DNA, the CDR3 is TGTGCCAGCAGCTTAGGGGGCGGATTTGAAGCTTTCTTT.

This chain uses TRBV20-1 with TRBJ2-1, with D maybe TRBD2 (6 bases). CDR3 length equals 15 residues. CDR1 DFQATT and CDR2 SNEGSKA come from the germline V gene (reference sequence). The V and J ends lost 3 bases and 5 bases respectively, with 17 bases between them. The CDR3 region is CSASPTSSLHNEQFF. As DNA, the CDR3 is TGCAGTGCTAGTCCTACTAGCTCCTTGCACAATGAGCAGTTCTTC.

This CDR3 reads CAISEAPRATNEKLFF. The CDR3 DNA follows: TGTGCCATCAGTGAGGCACCCAGGGCAACTAATGAAAAACTGTTTTTT. The V call is TRBV10-3, the J call TRBJ1-4; tentative D call: TRBD1 (5 bases). The CDR3 loop spans 16 amino acids. Trimming cost V 2 bases and J 0 bases, with 10 bases left between them. Looked up from germline, CDR1 is ENHRY and CDR2 is SYGVKD.

The chain uses TRBV2 and TRBJ1-6; D gene unclear. The CDR3 is made up of 12 amino acids. Germline CDR1 and CDR2: SNHLY and FYNNEI. With 6 bases removed from V and 10 bases from J, the gap between germline ends came to 10 bases. CDR3 region: CASSEEISPLHF. DNA of the CDR3: TGTGCCAGCAGCGAGGAAATCTCACCCCTCCACTTT. Variable domain in full (rest from reference TRBV2 and TRBJ1-6): EPEVTQTPSHQVTQMGQEVILRCVPISNHLYFYWYRQILGQKVEFLVSFYNNEISEKSEIFDDQFSVERPDGSNFTLKIRSTKLEDSAMYFCASSEEISPLHFGNGTRLTVT.

In its sample, this clone was seen once. The genes are TRBV7-6 and TRBJ2-2; D is perhaps TRBD1 (5 bases). The germline gives CDR1 SGHVS, CDR2 FNYEAQ. V shed 2 bases and J shed 4 bases, with 11 bases lying between them. This CDR3 is built from 15 residues. CDR3 sequence (DNA): TGTGCCAGCAGCTTACTTTACAGGAGCACCGGGGAGCTGTTTTTT. Its translation: CASSLLYRSTGELFF. Variable domain in full (rest from reference TRBV7-6 and TRBJ2-2): GAGVSQSPRYKVTKRGQDVALRCDPISGHVSLYWYRQALGQGPEFLTYFNYEAQQDKSGLPNDRFSAERPEGSISTLTIQRTEQRDSAMYRCASSLLYRSTGELFFGEGSRLTVL.

The chain links TRBV6-1 to TRBJ2-5; 10 nucleotides agree with TRBD2. Germline V CDR1 and CDR2: MNHNS, SASEGT. This CDR3 is 16 amino acids long. V lost 0 bases, J lost 5 bases, and 6 bases stayed unmatched. The DNA for the CDR3 is TGTGCCAGCAGTGAAGCAGCGGGAGGGCCGGAGGAGACCCAGTACTTC. This sequence encodes CASSEAAGGPEETQYF.

The gene calls are TRBV18 and TRBJ2-4; D not certain. Trimming removed 3 bases at V and 7 bases at J, with 10 bases between. CDR3 length: 13 amino acids. Germline lookup yields CDR1 KGHSH and CDR2 LQKENI. CDR3 sequence reads: CASSPGGSNIQYF. CDR3 nucleotide sequence: TGTGCCAGCTCACCGGGTGGTAGCAACATTCAGTACTTC.

A word on this clone: The identical CDR3 is also encoded by other nucleotide sequences in the sample. V usage is TRBV30 and J usage is TRBJ1-2; possibly TRBD1 for D (6 bases). CDR1 GTSNPN and CDR2 SVGIG come from the germline V gene (reference sequence). V lost 0 bases and J lost 5, with 10 bases in between. The CDR3 sequence is 13 residues long. The CDR3 here is CAWSVGQGYGYTF. CDR3 DNA: TGTGCCTGGAGTGTAGGTCAGGGGTATGGCTACACCTTC.

This clone was counted once. The chain combines TRBV18 with TRBJ1-2; possible D gene TRBD1, 5 bases. CDR3 length equals 19 residues. Trimming stripped 6 bases from V and 0 bases from J, with 26 bases between. The germline gives CDR1 KGHSH, CDR2 LQKENI. In nucleotides, the CDR3 is TGTGCCAGCTCCCAGGGTACGGCCAGTCGGAACCTTACTAACTATGGCTACACCTTC. It is translated as CASSQGTASRNLTNYGYTF.

The chain recombines TRBV29-1 with TRBJ2-1; D possibly corresponds to TRBD2 (5 bases). Trimming took off 1 base at V and 7 bases at J, with 14 bases between the two ends. The CDR3 runs 14 residues. Per germline, CDR1 SQVTM and CDR2 ANQGSEA. CDR3 amino acids: CSVEGAGFGNEQFF. CDR3 DNA sequence: TGCAGCGTTGAAGGGGCGGGTTTTGGGAATGAGCAGTTCTTC.

The V and J genes are TRBV30 and TRBJ2-7; the match to TRBD2 covers 11 bases. This CDR3 region has 17 residues. V lost 1 base, J lost 4 bases, and 12 bases stayed unmatched. Germline CDR1 is GTSNPN and CDR2 is SVGIG (reference sequence). The CDR3 DNA reads as TGTGCCTGGAGTGATGATAGCGGGAGGGCCCCCGGGTACGAGCAGTACTTC. It yields the protein CAWSDDSGRAPGYEQYF.

The V call is TRBV18, the J call TRBJ2-7; no reliable D call. The CDR3 runs to 11 residues. The V end lost 3 bases, the J end lost 4 bases, and 4 bases lay between the germline ends. Germline V gene lookup returns CDR1 KGHSH and CDR2 LQKENI. CDR3 sequence (DNA): TGTGCCAGCTCACCGAGGTACGAGCAGTACTTC. The encoded protein is CASSPRYEQYF.

V gene TRBV20-1 combines with J gene TRBJ2-7; 11 bases align to TRBD2. Trimming took 3 bases from V and 4 from J; bases not matched to a gene: 5. CDR1 and CDR2 (germline): DFQATT, SNEGSKA (reference sequence). This CDR3 is 14 amino acids long. The CDR3 sequence is CSASSGRAVYEQYF. DNA of the CDR3: TGCAGTGCTAGTAGCGGGAGGGCCGTTTACGAGCAGTACTTC.

The chain is built from TRBV14 and TRBJ2-5; possibly TRBD1 for D (5 bases). V shed 4 bases and J shed 7 bases, with 22 bases lying between them. The CDR3 covers 16 residues. CDR1 SGHDN and CDR2 FVKESK come from the germline V gene. Written as DNA, the CDR3 is TGTGCCAGCAGCCCAATACCTAATAAGGGGTCCGGGACCCAGTACTTC. Amino acids: CASSPIPNKGSGTQYF.

The CDR3 DNA reads as TGTGCCAGCAGCTTAGGACTAGGGAGCTCCTACAATGAGCAGTTCTTC. Protein product: CASSLGLGSSYNEQFF. The chain joins TRBV7-6 to TRBJ2-1, with D possibly being TRBD2 (6 bases). This CDR3 has 16 amino acids. Germline CDR1 reads SGHVS; CDR2 reads FNYEAQ. Trimming removed 1 base from V and 0 bases from J, with 10 bases in between. The full variable domain, completed using reference TRBV7-6 and TRBJ2-1, is GAGVSQSPRYKVTKRGQDVALRCDPISGHVSLYWYRQALGQGPEFLTYFNYEAQQDKSGLPNDRFSAERPEGSISTLTIQRTEQRDSAMYRCASSLGLGSSYNEQFFGPGTRLTVL.